This T cell receptor beta chain stems from a study of technical replicates of blood from a handful of donors. Sequencing was performed with immunoSEQ multiplex PCR; in TCRdb, only in-frame clones are kept and a portion is missing. The sample has about 73,000 clones, roughly 93% seen once. This CDR3 comprises 14 residues. Germline V gene data show CDR1 as LNHDA and CDR2 as SQIVND (reference sequence). With V trimmed by 7 bases and J by 6 bases, 10 bases remained unmatched. The sequenced sample consisted of T cells isolated from PBMCs. The chain carries TRBV19 and TRBJ1-1, with 8 nucleotides matching TRBD1. The TCR comes from a human donor in good health. The CDR3, as DNA: TGTGCCAGTATTAAAAGACAGGGGCTATCTGAAGCTTTCTTT. It encodes CASIKRQGLSEAFF.